The 9 T cell receptor beta chains below were found in one sample sequenced in a study of identical twins. A single record per CDR3 protein comes from TCRdb applying MiXCR to the 5' RACE reads. The sample records some 560,000 distinct CDR3 sequences, 9.6% being singletons. A further study also used this sample, focusing on yellow fever vaccine responses in identical twins.

Sequencing input: PBMCs. Source of these receptors: a woman younger than 30 in good health.

The chain has TRBV29-1 and TRBJ1-2; D gene uncertain. Germline lookup yields CDR1 SQVTM and CDR2 ANQGSEA. The CDR3 contains 11 residues. Between the trimmed V and J ends, which lost 2 bases and 8 bases, there was a span of 9 bases. CDR3 amino acids: CSVETRNGYTF. Here the CDR3 DNA reads TGCAGCGTTGAAACCAGGAACGGCTACACCTTC. Full variable domain (rest looked up from reference TRBV29-1 and TRBJ1-2): SAVISQKPSRDICQRGTSLTIQCQVDSQVTMMFWYRQQPGQSLTLIATANQGSEATYESGFVIDKFPISRPNLTFSTLTVSNMSPEDSSIYLCSVETRNGYTFGSGTRLTVV.

This clonotype was seen a few times. The V gene is TRBV24-1, the J gene TRBJ2-2; D may be TRBD1 or TRBD2 (5 bases each). Germline V CDR1 and CDR2: KGHDR, SFDVKD. The V gene lost 0 bases and the J gene lost 6 bases, with 16 bases spanning the gap. CDR3 length: 17 residues. For the CDR3, the DNA is TGTGCCACCAGTGATTTGTGGGCTACCCGGGGCCCCGGGGAGCTGTTTTTT. This encodes CATSDLWATRGPGELFF.

This clonotype occurred a few times. The chain combines TRBV11-2 with TRBJ2-3; 7 bases are shared with TRBD1. The CDR3 has 12 residues. Germline trimming cut 4 bases from V and 7 bases from J; bases unmatched to any gene: 2. The germline V gene encodes CDR1 SGHAT and CDR2 FQNNGV. CDR3 in DNA: TGTGCCAGCAGCTGGGACAGAAATACGCAGTATTTT. This codes for CASSWDRNTQYF.

This clonotype was counted between two and nine times. The genes are TRBV20-1 and TRBJ1-6, with TRBD1 as a possible D gene (5 bases). The length of the CDR3 is 15 residues. The germline V and J ends were trimmed by 0 bases and 6 bases, with 12 bases remaining between them. Germline V gene lookup returns CDR1 DFQATT and CDR2 SNEGSKA (reference sequence). The CDR3 DNA is TGCAGTGCTAGAGAGGTCAGGGATGGTAATTCACCCCTCCACTTT. Amino acids: CSAREVRDGNSPLHF.

There are a few counts of this clonotype. This chain connects TRBV9 to TRBJ2-1; TRBD2 matches 10 bases. Losses at the gene ends were 1 base for V and 6 bases for J; bases not matched to a gene: 10. CDR1 SGDLS and CDR2 YYNGEE come from the germline V gene. CDR3 length equals 17 residues. Written as DNA, the CDR3 is TGTGCCAGCAGCGTACGTCTAGCGGGGGACGTATCCAATGAGCAGTTCTTC. This encodes CASSVRLAGDVSNEQFF.

Turning to this clonotype: A much larger clonotype is one base distant, so this may be a read error. The chain carries TRBV20-1 and TRBJ2-5; 10 positions match TRBD2. The CDR3 length is 15 residues. Germline assignment: CDR1 DFQATT and CDR2 SNEGSKA (reference sequence). The DNA of the CDR3 is TGCAATGCTAGAGGGGTTAGCGGGGGGCAAGAGACCCAGTACTTC. It specifies CNARGVSGGQETQYF.

A few counts support this clonotype. The J gene is TRBJ2-1, the V gene TRBV6-6; TRBD2 aligns across 7 bases. The CDR3 loop spans 12 amino acids. CDR1 and CDR2 from the germline V gene are MNHNY and SVGAGI (reference sequence). V lost 5 bases, J lost 15 bases, and 10 bases stayed unmatched. In DNA form, the CDR3 reads TGTGCCAGCAGTACCTCCCAGGGAGGGAGGTTCTTC. Encoded protein: CASSTSQGGRFF.

The CDR3 here is CASRQTGTGSYEQYF. CDR3 in DNA: TGCGCCAGCAGACAAACCGGGACAGGGTCCTACGAGCAGTACTTC. The rearrangement joins TRBV5-1 to TRBJ2-7, with TRBD1 matching 9 bases. The CDR3 contains 15 residues. The V gene end was trimmed by 5 bases and the J gene end by 1 base; junction bases not matched to a gene: 7. From germline, CDR1 is SGHRS and CDR2 YFSETQ.

This clonotype was detected a few times. This CDR3 reads CASSLEASVSGELFF. In DNA, the CDR3 is TGTGCCAGCAGCTTAGAGGCTAGCGTTTCCGGGGAGCTGTTTTTT. The chain carries TRBV7-2 and TRBJ2-2, with TRBD2 as a possible D gene (6 bases). The CDR3 contains 15 residues. Germline CDR1 reads SGHTA; CDR2 reads FQGNSA. With 1 base removed from V and 6 bases from J, the gap between germline ends came to 12 bases.